The 26 T cell receptor beta chains reported below all come from one sample, sequenced in a study of CD8 T cells in ankylosing spondylitis. TCRdb re-analysed the 5' RACE reads in MiXCR, keeping a single row per CDR3 protein. The sample lists approximately 150,000 distinct CDR3 sequences, approximately 10% occurring once. Source material: blood, either unsorted or a sorted T cell fraction (not recorded which). Receptor source: a female donor with ankylosing spondylitis or in good health (not recorded which).

In this sample, this clonotype turned up a few times. CDR3 loop: CASSVGVSLGTDTQYF. CDR3 in DNA: TGTGCCAGCAGCGTAGGGGTTAGTTTAGGAACAGATACGCAGTATTTT. V and J are TRBV9 and TRBJ2-3; D ambiguous. The CDR3 is 16 amino acids. V lost 0 bases to trimming and J lost 3 bases, with 14 bases between them. Germline assignment: CDR1 SGDLS and CDR2 YYNGEE.

The chain links TRBV6-2 or TRBV6-3 to TRBJ2-1; D remains unclear. The V end lost 6 bases, the J end lost 2 bases, and 14 bases lay between the germline ends. There are 15 residues in the CDR3. Germline V lookup: CDR1 MNHEY, CDR2 SVGEGT. In nucleotides, the CDR3 is TGTGCCAGCAGCCAGGAGAGCCTCACCTACAATGAGCAGTTCTTC. Amino acid sequence: CASSQESLTYNEQFF.

CDR3 in amino acids: CASSLGPGPYEQYF. CDR3 DNA: TGTGCCAGCAGTTTAGGGCCCGGCCCCTACGAGCAGTACTTC. The rearrangement joins TRBV27 to TRBJ2-7; no reliable D call. The V end was cut by 2 bases, the J end by 2 bases, with 10 bases between. The CDR3 runs to 14 residues. Germline V gene sequence: CDR1 MNHEY, CDR2 SMNVEV (reference sequence).

This clonotype was detected ten times or more. This CDR3 is CASSLVSLGYNEQFF. The CDR3, as DNA: TGTGCCAGCAGCCTGGTTAGTCTCGGATACAATGAGCAGTTCTTC. The chain employs TRBV3-1 and TRBJ2-1; no firm D call. Germline loops: CDR1 LGHDT, CDR2 YNNKEL (reference sequence). V lost 4 bases, J lost 4 bases, and 14 bases lay in between. The CDR3 consists of 15 residues.

This clonotype appeared a few times. The chain couples TRBV19 to TRBJ2-1; D is possibly TRBD1 or TRBD2 (5 bases each). The CDR3 is made up of 16 amino acids. Germline CDR1 is LNHDA and CDR2 is SQIVND (reference sequence). Trimming shortened V by 1 base and J by 5 bases, and 15 bases separated the two germline ends. CDR3 sequence: CASSIGGAGLDNEQFF. CDR3 coding DNA: TGTGCCAGTAGTATAGGAGGGGCAGGTCTGGACAATGAGCAGTTCTTC. The full variable domain, with the rest looked up from reference TRBV19 and TRBJ2-1, is DGGITQSPKYLFRKEGQNVTLSCEQNLNHDAMYWYRQDPGQGLRLIYYSQIVNDFQKGDIAEGYSVSREKKESFPLTVTSAQKNPTAFYLCASSIGGAGLDNEQFFGPGTRLTVL.

This clonotype turned up a few times. The chain joins TRBV20-1 to TRBJ2-1; perhaps TRBD2 as D (6 bases). There are 15 residues in the CDR3. V was cut by 3 bases and J by 4 bases, with 16 bases left in between. Per germline, CDR1 DFQATT and CDR2 SNEGSKA (reference sequence). CDR3 loop: CSARGSSGLYNEQFF. CDR3 sequence (DNA): TGCAGTGCTAGGGGCTCGAGCGGGCTTTACAATGAGCAGTTCTTC.

This clonotype was found a few times. The rearrangement links TRBV6-1 to TRBJ2-7, with 10 positions matching TRBD2. CDR1 is MNHNS, CDR2 SASEGT, per germline. Trimming at V came to 0 bases and at J to 5 bases, leaving 7 bases not matched to a gene. The CDR3 is made up of 16 amino acids. The DNA of the CDR3 is TGTGCCAGCAGTGAAGCGGGAGCGGGAGGGCCCCACGAGCAGTACTTC. This gives the protein CASSEAGAGGPHEQYF.

Many counts were recorded for this clonotype. The chain has TRBV7-3 and TRBJ1-4; a weak D match, TRBD1 (5 bases). Germline-derived CDR1 and CDR2 are SGHTA and FQGTGA. V lost 5 bases, J lost 5 bases, and 9 bases lay in between. There are 13 residues in the CDR3. The CDR3 region is CASSPGTNEKLFF. The CDR3 DNA sequence: TGTGCCAGCAGCCCCGGGACCAATGAAAAACTGTTTTTT.

This rearrangement joins TRBV20-1 to TRBJ2-7, with D possibly being TRBD2 (6 bases). Trimming stripped 3 bases from V and 0 bases from J, with 9 bases between. Germline CDR1 reads DFQATT; CDR2 reads SNEGSKA (reference sequence). The CDR3 is 13 amino acids. CDR3 sequence: CSASGTVSYEQYF. The CDR3 bases are TGCAGTGCTAGTGGGACTGTCTCCTACGAGCAGTACTTC.

Ten or more counts support this clonotype. One end of the junction does not line up with germline, which may come from a read error. The chain uses TRBV12-3 or TRBV12-4 and TRBJ2-1, with no clear D. The CDR3 sequence is 11 residues long. CDR3 DNA sequence: TGTGCCAGCAGTTTCGGAGACGCGGTGATCTTC. It specifies CASSFGDAVIF.

The chain has TRBV4-3 and TRBJ2-7; D not resolved. Germline loops: CDR1 LGHNA, CDR2 YSLEER. The CDR3 contains 13 residues. The V end was cut by 3 bases, the J end by 6 bases, with 12 bases between. Here the CDR3 reads CASSHAFTLEQYF. In nucleotides, the CDR3 is TGCGCCAGCAGCCACGCCTTCACCCTCGAGCAGTACTTC.

This clonotype appeared many times. The V and J genes are TRBV4-3 and TRBJ2-2; D gene ambiguous. From germline, CDR1 is LGHNA and CDR2 YSLEER. The V and J ends lost 0 bases and 5 bases respectively, with 7 bases between them. The CDR3 loop spans 14 amino acids. CDR3: CASSQDRATGELFF. The CDR3 region has the DNA TGCGCCAGCAGCCAAGATCGAGCGACCGGGGAGCTGTTTTTT.

This clonotype was observed a handful of times. This rearrangement joins TRBV27 to TRBJ2-1; either TRBD1 or TRBD2 may supply D (5 bases each). The V gene's germline CDR1 is MNHEY and CDR2 SMNVEV (reference sequence). Trimming removed 6 bases at V and 3 bases at J, with 12 bases between. CDR3 length equals 14 residues. The CDR3 protein is CASSSGPDYNEQFF. In DNA form, the CDR3 reads TGTGCCAGCAGCTCGGGACCCGACTACAATGAGCAGTTCTTC.

Written as DNA, the CDR3 is TGTGCCAGCAGCCCCGGGCTTCTTTACGAGCAGTACTTC. This translates into CASSPGLLYEQYF. The chain has TRBV9 and TRBJ2-7; D uncertain. The CDR3 consists of 13 residues. Per the germline V gene, CDR1 is SGDLS and CDR2 is YYNGEE. Trimming shortened V by 4 bases and J by 4 bases, and 12 bases separated the two germline ends.

The chain combines TRBV13 with TRBJ2-5; 7 nucleotides agree with TRBD1. Germline V CDR1 and CDR2: PRHDT, FYEKMQ (reference sequence). This CDR3 spans 13 amino acids. The junction had 5 bases not matched to a gene; V was cut back by 5 bases and J by 5 bases. CDR3 residues: CASSLGTVETQYF. The DNA of the CDR3 is TGTGCCAGCAGCCTTGGGACAGTGGAGACCCAGTACTTC.

The J gene is TRBJ2-7, the V gene TRBV28; tentatively, D is TRBD1 (6 bases). Germline assignment: CDR1 MDHEN and CDR2 SYDVKM. The CDR3 is 16 amino acids. The V and J ends lost 5 bases and 7 bases respectively, with 24 bases between them. The CDR3 sequence: CASSATGAGVRLEQYF. The CDR3 DNA reads TGTGCCAGCAGTGCAACCGGGGCAGGGGTTCGGTTGGAGCAGTACTTC.

This clonotype was observed many times. This chain uses TRBV5-6 with TRBJ2-7; TRBD2 matches 9 bases. This CDR3 comprises 17 residues. CDR1 SGHDT and CDR2 YYEEEE come from the germline V gene. Trimming took 0 bases from V and 4 from J; bases not matched to a gene: 11. The DNA for the CDR3 is TGTGCCAGCAGCTTGGGTTCTGTAGCGGGAGTAGGTTACGAGCAGTACTTC. This translates into CASSLGSVAGVGYEQYF.

This clonotype was seen a handful of times. The V call is TRBV28, the J call TRBJ2-3; 8 nucleotides align to TRBD2. Per the germline V gene, CDR1 is MDHEN and CDR2 is SYDVKM. CDR3 size: 19 residues. V lost 7 bases, J lost 0 bases, and 18 bases stayed unmatched. The CDR3 nucleotides read TGTGCCAGCACCCTAAAGGGTACAGTTAGCGGGGCTAGCACAGATACGCAGTATTTT. Translation gives CASTLKGTVSGASTDTQYF.

V is TRBV25-1 and J is TRBJ2-1, with TRBD2 as a possible D gene (6 bases). Germline V CDR1 and CDR2: MGHDK, SYGVNS. Trimming shortened V by 3 bases and J by 3 bases, and 15 bases separated the two germline ends. There are 16 residues in the CDR3. In nucleotides, the CDR3 is TGTGCCAGCAGTGATATAACACGGGAGATCTACAATGAGCAGTTCTTC. Translating gives CASSDITREIYNEQFF.

This clonotype appeared a few times. V gene TRBV6-1 combines with J gene TRBJ1-5, with D perhaps TRBD1 (6 bases). Germline V gene data show CDR1 as MNHNS and CDR2 as SASEGT. The CDR3 is 16 amino acids. Trimming stripped 6 bases from V and 6 bases from J, with 21 bases between. DNA for the CDR3: TGTGCCAGCAGCCTTCGGACACCAGGGGAAGGTCAGCCCCAGCATTTT. It specifies CASSLRTPGEGQPQHF.

In this sample, this clonotype turned up many times. The chain couples TRBV27 to TRBJ2-7; D may be TRBD1 (6 bases). V lost 0 bases and J 3 bases, leaving 12 bases between the germline ends. The V gene's germline CDR1 is MNHEY and CDR2 SMNVEV (reference sequence). This CDR3 region has 15 residues. The CDR3 sequence: CASSLSTGRGYEQYF. CDR3 bases: TGTGCCAGCAGTTTATCGACGGGCAGGGGCTACGAGCAGTACTTC.

This clonotype showed up many times. The chain recombines TRBV27 with TRBJ2-5; 7 bases are a match to TRBD2. CDR3 size: 13 residues. The trim removed 3 bases at V and 5 bases at J, leaving 3 bases unmatched. Per germline, CDR1 MNHEY and CDR2 SMNVEV (reference sequence). In DNA, the CDR3 is TGTGCCAGCAGTTTGGGGAGGGGCGAGACCCAGTACTTC. Translation: CASSLGRGETQYF.

This chain joins TRBV6-1 and TRBJ2-1, with 11 positions matching TRBD2. The J segment lost 2 bases and the V segment lost 6 bases, leaving 12 bases of the junction unmatched. Germline CDR1 is MNHNS and CDR2 is SASEGT. This CDR3 has 18 residues. Here the CDR3 reads CASRQTSGTLRAYNEQFF. DNA of the CDR3: TGTGCCAGCAGACAGACTAGCGGGACCCTTAGAGCCTACAATGAGCAGTTCTTC.

This sequence joins TRBV7-9 and TRBJ2-2; D gene ambiguous. Trimming cost V 11 bases and J 2 bases, with 15 bases left between them. Looked up from germline, CDR1 is SEHNR and CDR2 is FQNEAQ (reference sequence). The CDR3 is 14 amino acids. CDR3: CAFLRASNTGELFF. In DNA form, the CDR3 reads TGTGCCTTTCTACGGGCCTCAAACACCGGGGAGCTGTTTTTT.

The J gene is TRBJ2-7, the V gene TRBV7-9; D possibly corresponds to TRBD1 (5 bases). V lost 6 bases and J 0 bases, leaving 18 bases between the germline ends. CDR3 size: 16 residues. Per the germline V gene, CDR1 is SEHNR and CDR2 is FQNEAQ (reference sequence). The CDR3 is CASSPRQDTASYEQYF. Here the CDR3 DNA reads TGTGCCAGCAGTCCTCGCCAGGACACCGCCTCCTACGAGCAGTACTTC.

This clonotype was seen a handful of times. The rearrangement uses TRBV9 and TRBJ2-1, with D possibly TRBD2 on 5 matching bases. Germline loops: CDR1 SGDLS, CDR2 YYNGEE. This CDR3 is built from 13 residues. The ends were cut back, 3 bases at V and 3 bases at J, with 7 bases in the middle. The CDR3 DNA reads as TGTGCCAGCAGCGACGGGGACTACAATGAGCAGTTCTTC. Amino acid sequence: CASSDGDYNEQFF. The full variable domain, with the rest looked up from reference TRBV9 and TRBJ2-1, is DSGVTQTPKHLITATGQRVTLRCSPRSGDLSVYWYQQSLDQGLQFLIQYYNGEERAKGNILERFSAQQFPDLHSELNLSSLELGDSALYFCASSDGDYNEQFFGPGTRLTVL.